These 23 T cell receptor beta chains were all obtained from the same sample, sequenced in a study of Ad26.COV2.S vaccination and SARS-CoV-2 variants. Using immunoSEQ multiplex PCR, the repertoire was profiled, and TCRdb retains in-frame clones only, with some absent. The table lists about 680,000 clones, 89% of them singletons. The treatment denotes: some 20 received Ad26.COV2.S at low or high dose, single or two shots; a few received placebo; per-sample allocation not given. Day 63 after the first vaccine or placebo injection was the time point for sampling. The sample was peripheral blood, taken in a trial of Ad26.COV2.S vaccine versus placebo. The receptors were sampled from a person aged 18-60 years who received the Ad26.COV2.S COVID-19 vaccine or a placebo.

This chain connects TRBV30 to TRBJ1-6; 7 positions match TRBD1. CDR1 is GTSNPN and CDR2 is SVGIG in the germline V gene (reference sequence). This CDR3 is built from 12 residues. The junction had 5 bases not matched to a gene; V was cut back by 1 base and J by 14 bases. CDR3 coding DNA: TGTGCCTGGAGTGGCACAGGGGTTTCCCTCCACTTT. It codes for CAWSGTGVSLHF. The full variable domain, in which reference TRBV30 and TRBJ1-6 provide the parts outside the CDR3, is SQTIHQWPATLVQPVGSPLSLECTVEGTSNPNLYWYRQAAGRGLQLLFYSVGIGQISSEVPQNLSASRPQDRQFILSSKKLLLSDSGFYLCAWSGTGVSLHFGNGTRLTVT.

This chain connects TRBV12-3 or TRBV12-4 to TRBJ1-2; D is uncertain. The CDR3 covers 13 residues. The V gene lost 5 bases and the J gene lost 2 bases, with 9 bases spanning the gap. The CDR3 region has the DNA TGTGCCAGCAGTCCAGACGAAAACTATGGCTACACCTTC. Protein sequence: CASSPDENYGYTF.

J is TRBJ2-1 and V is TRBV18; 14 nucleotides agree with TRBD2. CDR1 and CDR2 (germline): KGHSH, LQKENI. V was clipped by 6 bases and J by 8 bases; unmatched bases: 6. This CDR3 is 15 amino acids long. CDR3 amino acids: CASSQGLAGVDEQFF. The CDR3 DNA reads TGTGCCAGCTCCCAGGGACTAGCGGGAGTAGATGAGCAGTTCTTC.

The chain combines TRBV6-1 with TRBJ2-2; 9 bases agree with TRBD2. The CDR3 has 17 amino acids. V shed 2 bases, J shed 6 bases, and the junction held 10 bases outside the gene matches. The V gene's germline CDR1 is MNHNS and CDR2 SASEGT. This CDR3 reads CASSENWSGRISGELFF. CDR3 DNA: TGTGCCAGCAGTGAAAATTGGAGCGGGAGGATCTCCGGGGAGCTGTTTTTT.

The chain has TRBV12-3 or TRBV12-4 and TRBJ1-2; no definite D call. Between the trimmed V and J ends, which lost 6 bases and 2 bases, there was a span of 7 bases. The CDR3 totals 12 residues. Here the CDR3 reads CASSDDNYGYTF. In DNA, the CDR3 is TGTGCCAGCAGCGACGACAACTATGGCTACACCTTC.

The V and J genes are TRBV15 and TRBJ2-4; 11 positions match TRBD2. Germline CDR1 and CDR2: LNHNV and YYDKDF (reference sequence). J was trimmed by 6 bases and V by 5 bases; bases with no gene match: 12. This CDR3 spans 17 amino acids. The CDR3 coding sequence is TGTGCCACCAGCCTTGCACTAGCGGGAGACGGAAGAAACATTCAGTACTTC. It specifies CATSLALAGDGRNIQYF.

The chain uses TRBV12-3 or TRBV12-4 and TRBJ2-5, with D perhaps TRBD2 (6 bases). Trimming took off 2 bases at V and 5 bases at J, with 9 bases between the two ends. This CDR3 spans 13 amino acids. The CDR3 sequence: CASSLRRDETQYF. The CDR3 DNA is TGTGCCAGCAGTTTACGGCGGGACGAGACCCAGTACTTC.

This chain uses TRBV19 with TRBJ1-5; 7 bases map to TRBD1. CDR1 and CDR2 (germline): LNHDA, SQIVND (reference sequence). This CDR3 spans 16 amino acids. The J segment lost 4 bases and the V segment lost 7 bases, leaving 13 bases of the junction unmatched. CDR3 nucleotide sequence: TGTGCCAGTACCCTACTTCCCGGGACAGCTAATCAGCCCCAGCATTTT. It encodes CASTLLPGTANQPQHF.

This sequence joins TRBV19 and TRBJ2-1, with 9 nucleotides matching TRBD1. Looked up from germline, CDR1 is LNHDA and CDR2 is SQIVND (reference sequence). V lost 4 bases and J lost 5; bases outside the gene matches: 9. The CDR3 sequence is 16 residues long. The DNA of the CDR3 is TGTGCCAGTAGTAGGATTGTGACAGGGGGGCACAATGAGCAGTTCTTC. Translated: CASSRIVTGGHNEQFF.

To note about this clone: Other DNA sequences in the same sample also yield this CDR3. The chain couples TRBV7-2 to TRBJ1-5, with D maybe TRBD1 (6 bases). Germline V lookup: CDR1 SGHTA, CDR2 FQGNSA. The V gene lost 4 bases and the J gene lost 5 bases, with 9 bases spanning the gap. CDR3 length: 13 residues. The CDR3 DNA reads TGTGCCAGCAGCTCACAGGGCTATCAGCCCCAGCATTTT. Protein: CASSSQGYQPQHF.

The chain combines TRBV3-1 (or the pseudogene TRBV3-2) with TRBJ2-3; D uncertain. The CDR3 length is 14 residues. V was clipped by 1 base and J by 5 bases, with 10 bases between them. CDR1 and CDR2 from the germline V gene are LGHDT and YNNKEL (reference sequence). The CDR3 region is CASSQGADLDTQYF. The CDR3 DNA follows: TGTGCCAGCAGCCAAGGGGCGGACCTAGATACGCAGTATTTT.

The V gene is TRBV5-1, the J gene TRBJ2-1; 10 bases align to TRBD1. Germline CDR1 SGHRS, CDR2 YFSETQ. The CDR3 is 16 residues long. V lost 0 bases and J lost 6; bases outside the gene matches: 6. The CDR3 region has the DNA TGCGCCAGCAGCTTGGCCGGGACAGGGGCCGCCAATGAGCAGTTCTTC. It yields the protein CASSLAGTGAANEQFF. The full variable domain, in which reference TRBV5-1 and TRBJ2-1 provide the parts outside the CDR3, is KAGVTQTPRYLIKTRGQQVTLSCSPISGHRSVSWYQQTPGQGLQFLFEYFSETQRNKGNFPGRFSGRQFSNSRSEMNVSTLELGDSALYLCASSLAGTGAANEQFFGPGTRLTVL.

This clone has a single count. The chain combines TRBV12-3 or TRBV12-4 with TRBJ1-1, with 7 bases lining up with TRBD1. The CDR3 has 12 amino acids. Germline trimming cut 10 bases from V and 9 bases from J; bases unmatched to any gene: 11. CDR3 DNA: TGTGCCACGAGTGAAGGGGACAGTAAAGCTTTCTTT. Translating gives CATSEGDSKAFF.

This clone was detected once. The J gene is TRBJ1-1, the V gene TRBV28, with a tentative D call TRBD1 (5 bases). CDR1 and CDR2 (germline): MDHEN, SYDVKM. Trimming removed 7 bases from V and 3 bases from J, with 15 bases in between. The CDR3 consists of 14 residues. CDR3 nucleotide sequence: TGTGCCAGCATTGAATCCGGGGCATACACTGAAGCTTTCTTT. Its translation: CASIESGAYTEAFF.

CDR3 residues: CASSFGPQETQYF. CDR3 nucleotide sequence: TGTGCCAGCAGCTTCGGACCCCAAGAGACCCAGTACTTC. V is TRBV11-3 and J is TRBJ2-5; D is uncertain. This CDR3 region has 13 residues. Germline assignment: CDR1 SGHNT and CDR2 YENEEA. Between the trimmed V and J ends, which lost 3 bases and 1 base, there was a span of 6 bases.

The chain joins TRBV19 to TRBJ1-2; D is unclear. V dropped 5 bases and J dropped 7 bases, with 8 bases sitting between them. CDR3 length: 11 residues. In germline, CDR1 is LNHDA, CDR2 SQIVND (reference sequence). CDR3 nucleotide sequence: TGTGCCAGTAGTTTTAGGAGTGGCTACACCTTC. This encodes CASSFRSGYTF.

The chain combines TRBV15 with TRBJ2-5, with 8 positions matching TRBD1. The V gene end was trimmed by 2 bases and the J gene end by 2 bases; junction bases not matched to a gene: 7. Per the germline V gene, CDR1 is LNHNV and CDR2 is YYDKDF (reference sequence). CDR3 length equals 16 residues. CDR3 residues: CATSRTRTGKQETQYF. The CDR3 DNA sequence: TGTGCCACCAGCAGAACCAGGACAGGGAAACAAGAGACCCAGTACTTC.

The CDR3 spells CASSSDGNRHLSGANVLTF. DNA of the CDR3: TGTGCCAGCAGCTCAGACGGGAACCGACATCTCTCTGGGGCCAACGTCCTGACTTTC. The chain couples TRBV7-9 to TRBJ2-6, with D possibly matching TRBD2 (5 bases). CDR1 is SEHNR and CDR2 is FQNEAQ in the germline V gene (reference sequence). Trimming cost V 4 bases and J 0 bases, with 19 bases left between them. The CDR3 loop spans 19 amino acids.

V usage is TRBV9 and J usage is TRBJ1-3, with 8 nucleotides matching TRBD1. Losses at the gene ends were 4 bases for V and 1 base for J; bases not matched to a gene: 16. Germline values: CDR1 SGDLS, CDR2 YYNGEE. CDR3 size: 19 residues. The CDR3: CASSIRAGQVSGSGNTIYF. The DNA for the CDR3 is TGTGCCAGCAGCATAAGGGCGGGACAGGTTAGTGGGTCTGGAAACACCATATATTTT.

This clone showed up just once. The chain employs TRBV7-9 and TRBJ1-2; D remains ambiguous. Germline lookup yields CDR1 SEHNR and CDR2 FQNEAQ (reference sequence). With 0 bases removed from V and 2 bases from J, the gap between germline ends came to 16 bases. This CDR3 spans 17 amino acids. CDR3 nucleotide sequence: TGTGCCAGCAGCTTAGCGATGGGCAGCGCCATAAACTATGGCTACACCTTC. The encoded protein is CASSLAMGSAINYGYTF. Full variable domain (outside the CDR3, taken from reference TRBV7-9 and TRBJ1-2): DTGVSQNPRHKITKRGQNVTFRCDPISEHNRLYWYRQTLGQGPEFLTYFQNEAQLEKSRLLSDRFSAERPKGSFSTLEIQRTEQGDSAMYLCASSLAMGSAINYGYTFGSGTRLTVV.

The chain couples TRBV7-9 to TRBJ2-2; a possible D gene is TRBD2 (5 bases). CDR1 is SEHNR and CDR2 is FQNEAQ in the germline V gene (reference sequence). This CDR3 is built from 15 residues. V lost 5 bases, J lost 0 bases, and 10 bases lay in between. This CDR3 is CASSRGDANTGELFF. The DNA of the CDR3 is TGTGCCAGCAGCCGGGGTGATGCGAACACCGGGGAGCTGTTTTTT.

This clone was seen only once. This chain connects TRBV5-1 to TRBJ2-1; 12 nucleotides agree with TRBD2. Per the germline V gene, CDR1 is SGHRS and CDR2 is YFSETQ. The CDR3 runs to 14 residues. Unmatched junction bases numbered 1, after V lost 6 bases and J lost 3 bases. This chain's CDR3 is CASTTSGGYNEQFF. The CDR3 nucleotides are TGCGCCAGCACGACTAGCGGGGGCTACAATGAGCAGTTCTTC.

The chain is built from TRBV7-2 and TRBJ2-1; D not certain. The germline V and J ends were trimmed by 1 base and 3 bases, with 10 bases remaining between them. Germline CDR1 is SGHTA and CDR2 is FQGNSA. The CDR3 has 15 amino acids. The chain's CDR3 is CASSLDTNYYNEQFF. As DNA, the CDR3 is TGTGCCAGCAGCTTAGACACTAACTACTACAATGAGCAGTTCTTC.